These T cell receptor beta chains were read from a single sample in a study of identical twins. TCRdb analysed the 5' RACE reads with MiXCR anew, one entry per CDR3 protein. The profile shows over 200,000 distinct CDR3 sequences, 6.5% to 8% of them singletons. The sample was also reused in another study, on T cells expressing NK-cell markers.

The sequenced sample consisted of CD8+ T cells sorted from blood. The receptors originated from a woman in her late teens or twenties in good health. Both conserved end residues are part of each CDR3. The D gene is left open where the match is weak. Some rows mark clone size as missing; the rest say once, few, many or name a class of expanded clone.

clone_size	d_call	j_call	v_call	cdr3_aa	cdr3_nt
NA	TRBD2	TRBJ2-7	TRBV6-2/TRBV6-3	CASRSDSGLVSEQYF	TGTGCCAGCCGATCGGATTCGGGACTAGTCTCCGAGCAGTACTTC
NA	TRBD2	TRBJ2-7	TRBV7-6	CASSWDLAGSSYEQYF	TGTGCCAGCAGTTGGGATCTAGCGGGCAGCTCCTACGAGCAGTACTTC
many	TRBD1	TRBJ2-2	TRBV2	CASTPDRGEYTGELFF	TGTGCCAGCACCCCTGACAGGGGAGAGTATACCGGGGAGCTGTTTTTT
NA	NA	TRBJ2-3	TRBV30	CAWSKTERADTQYF	TGTGCCTGGAGTAAAACAGAACGGGCAGATACGCAGTATTTT
NA	NA	TRBJ2-5	TRBV9	CASSAGTGITETQYF	TGTGCCAGCAGCGCCGGAACGGGGATAACGGAGACCCAGTACTTC
many	TRBD1	TRBJ1-5	TRBV9	CASSIGWGQGQPQHF	TGTGCCAGCAGCATCGGGTGGGGACAGGGACAGCCCCAGCATTTT
many	NA	TRBJ1-1	TRBV9	CASSVGMNTEAFF	TGTGCCAGCAGCGTGGGAATGAACACTGAAGCTTTCTTT
many	NA	TRBJ1-6	TRBV9	CASSGRGTTSYNSPLHF	TGTGCCAGCAGCGGCAGGGGCACCACCTCCTATAATTCACCCCTCCACTTT
NA	NA	TRBJ1-1	TRBV7-8	CASKEGLLGDEAFF	TGTGCCAGCAAAGAAGGGCTCCTTGGTGATGAAGCTTTCTTT
many	TRBD1	TRBJ2-3	TRBV7-9	CASSLTGGWADTQYF	TGTGCCAGCAGTTTAACAGGGGGCTGGGCAGATACGCAGTATTTT
many	NA	TRBJ2-7	TRBV5-1	CASSLEGPYEQYF	TGCGCCAGCAGCTTGGAGGGCCCATACGAGCAGTACTTC
few	NA	TRBJ2-7	TRBV21-1	CASSKGEIVAYEQYF	TGTGCCAGCAGCAAAGGGGAGATCGTAGCCTACGAGCAGTACTTC
NA	NA	TRBJ2-3	TRBV20-1	CSATFTEASTDTQYF	TGCAGTGCTACCTTCACAGAAGCTAGCACAGATACGCAGTATTTT
many	NA	TRBJ1-3	TRBV14	CASSQFGNTIYF	TGTGCCAGCAGCCAATTTGGAAACACCATATATTTT
NA	TRBD1	TRBJ2-1	TRBV5-8	CASSAGTGGSYNEQFF	TGTGCCAGCAGCGCGGGAACAGGGGGGTCCTACAATGAGCAGTTCTTC
NA	NA	TRBJ1-1	TRBV20-1	CSTPGHKNTEAFF	TGCAGTACCCCGGGACACAAGAACACTGAAGCTTTCTTT
many	NA	TRBJ1-1	TRBV5-6	CASSLTTGEAFF	TGTGCCAGCAGCCTTACCACAGGTGAAGCTTTCTTT
NA	NA	TRBJ2-3	TRBV10-3	CASDGGKTDTQYF	TGTGCCAGCGACGGCGGAAAGACAGATACGCAGTATTTT
many	TRBD1	TRBJ1-1	TRBV12-3/TRBV12-4	CASRDRGRWDTEAFF	TGTGCCAGCAGGGACAGGGGCCGGTGGGACACTGAAGCTTTCTTT
few	NA	TRBJ2-2	TRBV9	CASSVGGRAGNTGELFF	TGTGCCAGCAGCGTAGGGGGTCGGGCGGGAAACACCGGGGAGCTGTTTTTT
many	NA	TRBJ2-5	TRBV12-3/TRBV12-4	CASSPRSAETQYF	TGTGCCAGCAGTCCCCGGTCGGCCGAGACCCAGTACTTC
few	NA	TRBJ1-1	TRBV18	CASSPRLTGRTEAFF	TGTGCCAGCTCACCGAGGTTGACGGGCCGCACTGAAGCTTTCTTT
many	TRBD1	TRBJ2-5	TRBV20-1	CSARGQGFSETQYF	TGCAGTGCTAGGGGACAGGGGTTCTCAGAGACCCAGTACTTC
few	NA	TRBJ1-3	TRBV28	CASSPHRVSGNTIYF	TGTGCCAGCAGTCCGCACAGGGTCTCTGGAAACACCATATATTTT
NA	TRBD1	TRBJ1-1	TRBV9	CASSPRQGGTEAFF	TGTGCCAGCAGCCCCCGACAGGGTGGGACTGAAGCTTTCTTT